This T cell receptor beta chain was sequenced during a study of T cells in localized non-small cell lung cancer. Study-wide findings and caveats: T cell clonality was highest in uninvolved adjacent lung, above tumor. Without multi-region sequencing, intratumor heterogeneity could not be excluded. The appearance of a median approximately 61 of the top 100 tumor clones was seen in adjacent lung. A higher density of T cells in blood coincided with extended overall survival.

Sequencing was performed with immunoSEQ multiplex PCR; in TCRdb, only in-frame clones are kept and a portion is missing. Of about 46,000 clones listed, around 81% are singletons. Looked up from germline, CDR1 is MNHNY and CDR2 is SVGAGI (reference sequence). V was shortened by 2 bases and J by 1 base, with 12 bases between the two germline ends. This CDR3 spans 15 amino acids. Remarks on this clone: What it recognizes is unknown.

The source material was peripheral blood mononuclear cells, sampled before any cancer treatment. This sequence originates from a man between 35 and 75 years old with stage III lung adenocarcinoma. The genes are TRBV6-6 and TRBJ2-7; tentatively, D is TRBD1 (6 bases). The CDR3 nucleotides read TGTGCCAGCAGTTACCCCGGACAGCCATCCTACGAGCAGTACTTC. Residues: CASSYPGQPSYEQYF.